These 18 T cell receptor beta chains were all obtained from the same sample, sequenced in a study of vaccination and CD4 T cells after COVID-19. No antigen has been identified for these receptors. The study sequenced cultured CD4+ T cell DNA using the Oncomine TCR Beta short-read assay. Each CDR3 protein is one row after TCRdb ran MiXCR on the PCR reads. Among more than 6,500 distinct CDR3 sequences listed, 60% to 70% were seen once. Treatment defined: approximately 11-day PBMC culture with coronavirus spike peptide pools or control peptides (ViraFEST assay). The sample comprised CD4+ T cells from blood, cultured in vitro. The receptors were sampled from a human donor who had recovered from COVID-19.

This clonotype has a handful of counts. The chain carries TRBV20-1 and TRBJ2-3; weak D call: TRBD2 (5 bases). The V end lost 5 bases, the J end lost 1 base, and 31 bases lay between the germline ends. There are 20 residues in the CDR3. CDR1 and CDR2 from the germline V gene are DFQATT and SNEGSKA (reference sequence). CDR3 nucleotide sequence: TGCAGTGCTCGCTTAACGGACGGCGGAAGGAGGACTTCCCGCACAGATACGCAGTATTTT. Protein sequence: CSARLTDGGRRTSRTDTQYF.

The chain recombines TRBV28 with TRBJ1-5; D ambiguous. Germline V lookup: CDR1 MDHEN, CDR2 SYDVKM. Trimming shortened V by 8 bases and J by 1 base, and 12 bases separated the two germline ends. This CDR3 is built from 14 residues. The chain's CDR3 is CASGGDKSNQPQHF. For the CDR3, the DNA is TGTGCCAGCGGTGGTGACAAAAGCAATCAGCCCCAGCATTTT. Based on the CDR3 plus reference TRBV28 and TRBJ1-5, the full variable domain is DVKVTQSSRYLVKRTGEKVFLECVQDMDHENMFWYRQDPGLGLRLIYFSYDVKMKEKGDIPEGYSVSREKKERFSLILESASTNQTSMYLCASGGDKSNQPQHFGDGTRLSIL.

The rearrangement joins TRBV6-1 to TRBJ1-2, with 10 bases identical to TRBD1. Germline V lookup: CDR1 MNHNS, CDR2 SASEGT. Unmatched junction bases numbered 0, after V lost 1 base and J lost 4 bases. The CDR3 contains 14 residues. The CDR3 DNA reads as TGTGCCAGCAGTGAAGGACAGGGGGCCTATGGCTACACCTTC. Its translation is CASSEGQGAYGYTF.

The V gene is TRBV7-8, the J gene TRBJ2-6; the D gene is possibly TRBD1 (6 bases). The V gene's germline CDR1 is SGHVS and CDR2 FQNEAQ. Trimming removed 6 bases at V and 0 bases at J, with 9 bases between. The CDR3 sequence is 15 residues long. CDR3 region: CASRYRVSGANVLTF. The CDR3 DNA sequence: TGTGCCAGCAGGTACAGGGTCTCTGGGGCCAACGTCCTGACTTTC.

The V gene is TRBV20-1, the J gene TRBJ2-5; TRBD1 matches at 9 bases. V lost 1 base and J lost 5; bases outside the gene matches: 2. Germline V lookup: CDR1 DFQATT, CDR2 SNEGSKA (reference sequence). This CDR3 contains 13 residues. The CDR3: CSARGDRVETQYF. CDR3 sequence (DNA): TGCAGTGCTAGAGGGGACAGGGTTGAGACCCAGTACTTC.

The chain links TRBV11-2 to TRBJ1-5; no clear D. Trimming removed 0 bases from V and 6 bases from J, with 6 bases in between. The CDR3 is made up of 13 amino acids. Germline CDR1 is SGHAT and CDR2 is FQNNGV. CDR3 residues: CASSLETRQPQHF. The CDR3 coding sequence is TGTGCCAGCAGCTTAGAAACTCGTCAGCCCCAGCATTTT.

This chain uses TRBV4-1 with TRBJ1-1; the match to TRBD1 covers 8 bases. Germline loops: CDR1 MGHRA, CDR2 YSYEKL. CDR3 length equals 17 residues. Germline trimming cut 5 bases from V and 3 bases from J; bases unmatched to any gene: 14. The CDR3 nucleotides read TGCGCCAGCAGCTACACAGGGGGAAGTCGGATGGACACTGAAGCTTTCTTT. Encoded protein: CASSYTGGSRMDTEAFF.

CDR3 loop: CASNGQGNQPQHF. CDR3 bases: TGTGCCAGCAATGGACAGGGCAATCAGCCCCAGCATTTT. This rearrangement joins TRBV2 to TRBJ1-5; 7 bases map to TRBD1. CDR1 and CDR2 from the germline V gene are SNHLY and FYNNEI. V trimming: 7 bases; J trimming: 2 bases; junction bases outside the gene matches: 2. The CDR3 sequence is 13 residues long.

The V gene is TRBV12-3 or TRBV12-4, the J gene TRBJ1-1; 9 nucleotides match TRBD1. This CDR3 contains 13 residues. The V and J ends lost 4 bases and 8 bases, in that order; junction bases with no gene match: 5. The CDR3 sequence: CASSSTGGAEAFF. The DNA of the CDR3 is TGTGCCAGCAGTTCAACAGGGGGCGCGGAAGCTTTCTTT.

As to this clonotype: A read error may produce the germline difference seen at one junction end. The chain carries TRBV6-2 or TRBV6-3 and TRBJ1-1; D is ambiguous. The CDR3 sequence is 15 residues long. The germline gives CDR1 MNHEY, CDR2 SVGEGT. CDR3: CAGSPIRTLNTEAFF. The DNA of the CDR3 is TGTGCCGGCAGCCCTATTAGGACCTTGAACACTGAAGCTTTCTTT.

This chain links TRBV28 with TRBJ1-3, with 8 bases lining up with TRBD1. Germline lookup yields CDR1 MDHEN and CDR2 SYDVKM. The CDR3 loop spans 19 amino acids. Trimming at V came to 1 base and at J to 2 bases, leaving 13 bases not matched to a gene. Here the CDR3 DNA reads TGTGCCAGCAGTTTATCCCCCGGACAGGGAAGGATAACTGGAAACACCATATATTTT. It translates to CASSLSPGQGRITGNTIYF. Filled out from reference TRBV28 and TRBJ1-3, the complete variable domain reads DVKVTQSSRYLVKRTGEKVFLECVQDMDHENMFWYRQDPGLGLRLIYFSYDVKMKEKGDIPEGYSVSREKKERFSLILESASTNQTSMYLCASSLSPGQGRITGNTIYFGEGSWLTVV.

The chain has TRBV20-1 and TRBJ1-5; D ambiguous. Between the trimmed V and J ends, which lost 5 bases and 0 bases, there was a span of 11 bases. The germline V gene encodes CDR1 DFQATT and CDR2 SNEGSKA (reference sequence). This CDR3 has 14 residues. Here the CDR3 reads CSALRPYSNQPQHF. CDR3 bases: TGCAGTGCTCTGCGCCCCTATAGCAATCAGCCCCAGCATTTT.

This sequence joins TRBV7-2 and TRBJ2-7, with a possible D match to TRBD1 (6 bases). The germline gives CDR1 SGHTA, CDR2 FQGNSA. The V and J ends lost 3 bases and 0 bases respectively, with 18 bases between them. The CDR3 is made up of 17 amino acids. This CDR3 is CASSLGPTGINSYEQYF. CDR3 coding DNA: TGTGCCAGCAGCTTGGGCCCGACAGGAATCAACTCCTACGAGCAGTACTTC. The full variable domain, rest sourced from reference TRBV7-2 and TRBJ2-7, is GAGVSQSPSNKVTEKGKDVELRCDPISGHTALYWYRQSLGQGLEFLIYFQGNSAPDKSGLPSDRFSAERTGGSVSTLTIQRTQQEDSAVYLCASSLGPTGINSYEQYFGPGTRLTVT.

CDR3 in amino acids: CASRPQGRGEQFF. The CDR3 DNA follows: TGTGCCAGCAGACCTCAAGGCCGAGGTGAGCAGTTCTTC. The J gene is TRBJ2-1, the V gene TRBV28; D ambiguous. Germline values: CDR1 MDHEN, CDR2 SYDVKM. V lost 6 bases and J 9 bases, leaving 15 bases between the germline ends. This CDR3 region has 13 residues.

This clonotype was observed a few times. CDR3 nucleotides: TGCAGTGCTAGAGATCGGGGCCAGCCCCAGCATTTT. Its translation is CSARDRGQPQHF. V and J are TRBV20-1 and TRBJ1-5; possible D gene TRBD1, 5 bases. Trimming cost V 0 bases and J 7 bases, with 7 bases left between them. CDR1 and CDR2 (germline): DFQATT, SNEGSKA (reference sequence). This CDR3 spans 12 amino acids.

V and J are TRBV6-5 and TRBJ2-5, with D possibly matching TRBD1 (6 bases). With 2 bases removed from V and 1 base from J, the gap between germline ends came to 11 bases. This CDR3 comprises 15 residues. CDR1 and CDR2 (germline): MNHEY, SVGAGI. CDR3 bases: TGTGCCAGCAGTTACCTGACAGGCGTCCAAGAGACCCAGTACTTC. It encodes CASSYLTGVQETQYF.

The chain uses TRBV11-1 and TRBJ1-2; 7 nucleotides line up with TRBD1. With V trimmed by 3 bases and J by 4 bases, 5 bases remained unmatched. The germline V gene has CDR1 SGHAT and CDR2 FQDESV (reference sequence). The CDR3 totals 14 residues. CDR3 sequence: CASSFDRDSYGYTF. The CDR3 DNA reads TGTGCCAGCAGCTTTGACAGGGATAGCTATGGCTACACCTTC.

V is TRBV7-9 and J is TRBJ1-1; D not certain. Trimming removed 2 bases from V and 1 base from J, with 8 bases in between. CDR1 is SEHNR and CDR2 is FQNEAQ in the germline V gene (reference sequence). This CDR3 has 14 residues. CDR3 loop: CASSLMRGNTEAFF. CDR3 bases: TGTGCCAGCAGCTTAATGAGAGGGAACACTGAAGCTTTCTTT. The variable domain in full, with the rest retrieved from reference TRBV7-9 and TRBJ1-1, is DTGVSQNPRHKITKRGQNVTFRCDPISEHNRLYWYRQTLGQGPEFLTYFQNEAQLEKSRLLSDRFSAERPKGSFSTLEIQRTEQGDSAMYLCASSLMRGNTEAFFGQGTRLTVV.